What follows is one T cell receptor (beta chain) and its context. The antigen remains unidentified. This entry comes from a study of monozygotic twins with inflammatory bowel disease. Using the 5' RACE reads, TCRdb records one entry per CDR3 protein without DNA. This table holds roughly 90,000 distinct CDR3 sequences. Germline V gives CDR1 SGHNT, CDR2 YYREEE (reference sequence). CDR3 size: 14 residues. General study findings and limits: Relative clonotype sharing with others was diminished in IBD patients versus healthy twins, particularly with disease activity.

The rearrangement links TRBV5-4 to TRBJ1-1; lacking DNA, the TRBD1 call made by TCRdb goes unchecked. This clonotype originated in a human donor with ulcerative colitis or Crohn's disease, or a healthy co-twin of an affected twin (not recorded which). The sequencing input was blood. The CDR3 sequence: CASSKQGASTEAFF.